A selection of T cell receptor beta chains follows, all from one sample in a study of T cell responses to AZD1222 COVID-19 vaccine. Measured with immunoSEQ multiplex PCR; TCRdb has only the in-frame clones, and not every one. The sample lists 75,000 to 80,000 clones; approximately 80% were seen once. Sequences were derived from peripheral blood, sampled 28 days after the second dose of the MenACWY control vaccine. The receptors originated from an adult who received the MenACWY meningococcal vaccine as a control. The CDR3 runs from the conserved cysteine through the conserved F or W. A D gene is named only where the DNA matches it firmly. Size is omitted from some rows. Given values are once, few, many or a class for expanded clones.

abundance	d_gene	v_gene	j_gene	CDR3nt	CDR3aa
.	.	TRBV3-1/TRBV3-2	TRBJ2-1	TGTGCCAGCAGCCAACTAGCAGGGGGGCACAATGAGCAGTTCTTC	CASSQLAGGHNEQFF
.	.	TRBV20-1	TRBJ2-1	TGCAGTGCTGGGTTGTACAATGAGCAGTTCTTC	CSAGLYNEQFF
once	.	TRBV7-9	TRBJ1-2	TGTGCCAGCAGCTTAGCTCAGGAAGGGGCTGGCTACACCTTC	CASSLAQEGAGYTF
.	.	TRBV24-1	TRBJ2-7	TGTGCCACCAGCCTGGGACTCACCTGGGAGCAGTACTTC	CATSLGLTWEQYF
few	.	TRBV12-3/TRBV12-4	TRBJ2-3	TGTGCCAGCACCTTCGGGGGCACAGATACGCAGTATTTT	CASTFGGTDTQYF
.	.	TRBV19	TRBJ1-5	TGTGCCAGTAGTATCAGCAACGGGGCGGAGCAGCCCCAGCATTTT	CASSISNGAEQPQHF
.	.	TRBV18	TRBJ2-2	TGTGCCAGCTCACCGGCTCAGTCGAACACCGGGGAGCTGTTTTTT	CASSPAQSNTGELFF
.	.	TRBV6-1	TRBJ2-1	TGTGCCAGCAGTGAAAGGTCCCCCCCAACCAGTGAGCAGTTCTTC	CASSERSPPTSEQFF
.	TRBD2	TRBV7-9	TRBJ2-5	TGTGCCAGCAGCCGTTTGGGGCGGGGGAGAGAGACCCAGTACTTC	CASSRLGRGRETQYF
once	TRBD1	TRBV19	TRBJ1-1	TGTGCCAGTAGTATAGTACAGGGGAGCACTGAAGCTTTCTTT	CASSIVQGSTEAFF
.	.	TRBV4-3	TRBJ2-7	TGCGCCAGCAGCCAATCCAGGGTAGGCTACGAGCAGTACTTC	CASSQSRVGYEQYF
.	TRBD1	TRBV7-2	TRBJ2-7	TGTGCCAGCAGCTTGCTCCCCGGGACAGGGTCCTCCTACGAGCAGTACTTC	CASSLLPGTGSSYEQYF
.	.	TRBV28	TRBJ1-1	TGTGCCAGCACTTCGCGAACCTTGAACACTGAAGCTTTCTTT	CASTSRTLNTEAFF
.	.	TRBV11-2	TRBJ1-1	TGTGCCAGCAGCGACATGGGAAGGGGGGGGCTGAAGGACACTGAAGCTTTCTTT	CASSDMGRGGLKDTEAFF
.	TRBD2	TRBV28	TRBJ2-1	TGTGCCAGCAGTTCACCGGGGACTAGCGTCTACAATGAGCAGTTCTTC	CASSSPGTSVYNEQFF
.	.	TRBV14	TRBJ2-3	TGTGCCAGCAGCCAAGGGATGCGACAGTTCGATACGCAGTATTTT	CASSQGMRQFDTQYF
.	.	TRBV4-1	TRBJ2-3	TGCGCCAGCAGCCAAGATTGGCCAGATACGCAGTATTTT	CASSQDWPDTQYF
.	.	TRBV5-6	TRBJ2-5	TGTGCCAGCAGCTTGGGACAGAACTCACAAGAGACCCAGTACTTC	CASSLGQNSQETQYF
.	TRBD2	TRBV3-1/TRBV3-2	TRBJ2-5	TGTGCCAGCAGCCAAGTAGCGGGGACGTACCAAGAGACCCAGTACTTC	CASSQVAGTYQETQYF
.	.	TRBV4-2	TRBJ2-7	TGTGCCAGCAGCCAAGATCTAGCCGCCTACGAGCAGTACTTC	CASSQDLAAYEQYF
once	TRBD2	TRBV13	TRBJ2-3	TGTGCCAGCAGCTGGACTAGCGGGGGGTCTAGCACAGATACGCAGTATTTT	CASSWTSGGSSTDTQYF
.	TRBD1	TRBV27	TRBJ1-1	TGTGCCAGCAGTTTATCAATTCCGGGACAGGGGTGGACTTTCTTT	CASSLSIPGQGWTFF
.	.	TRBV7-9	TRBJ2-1	TGTGCCAGCAGCTTGGAGGGGGCTCGGGACTACAATGAGCAGTTCTTC	CASSLEGARDYNEQFF
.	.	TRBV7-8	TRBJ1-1	TGTGCCAGCAGCTTAAGATCGGGAGGCACTGAAGCTTTCTTT	CASSLRSGGTEAFF
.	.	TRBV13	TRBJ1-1	TGTGCCAGCAGAAGGGGAGGGAACACTGAAGCTTTCTTT	CASRRGGNTEAFF
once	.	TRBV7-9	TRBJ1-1	TGTGCCAGCAGCTTAGGGGCTCGGGCTTTCTTT	CASSLGARAFF
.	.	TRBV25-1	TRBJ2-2	TGTGCCAGCAGTGAAAACCCCACCGGGGAGCTGTTTTTT	CASSENPTGELFF
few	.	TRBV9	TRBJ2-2	TGTGCCAGTTCTGTAGGCACGAACACCGGGGAGCTGTTTTTT	CASSVGTNTGELFF